The 15 T cell receptor beta chains presented below share a single source sample, sequenced in a study of T cells in Graves' hyperthyroidism and ophthalmopathy. From RNA transcripts, TCR beta CDR3 regions were amplified. The primer set for the first-round RT-PCR of the TCR CDR3 was HTBI. TCRdb reprocessed the multiplex PCR reads via MiXCR and lists one record per CDR3 protein. The sample holds 600,000 to 900,000 distinct CDR3 sequences, over 15% seen once. The sequenced material came from blood. These receptor sequences come from a young man with Graves' hyperthyroidism.

The chain links TRBV7-3 to TRBJ2-3, with D uncertain. The CDR3 has 13 amino acids. The V end was cut by 5 bases, the J end by 5 bases, with 11 bases between. Germline CDR1 SGHTA, CDR2 FQGTGA. The CDR3 sequence: CASSPLRKDTQYF. DNA of the CDR3: TGTGCCAGCAGCCCTCTCCGGAAAGATACGCAGTATTTT. Full variable domain (missing parts from reference TRBV7-3 and TRBJ2-3): GAGVSQTPSNKVTEKGKYVELRCDPISGHTALYWYRQSLGQGPEFLIYFQGTGAADDSGLPNDRFFAVRPEGSVSTLKIQRTERGDSAVYLCASSPLRKDTQYFGPGTRLTVL.

This clonotype was counted many times. The rearrangement links TRBV7-6 to TRBJ2-1, with D uncertain. This CDR3 region has 14 residues. Germline CDR1 is SGHVS and CDR2 is FNYEAQ. V was pared by 5 bases and J by 5 bases, with 13 bases between. CDR3 protein: CASSRKTWDNEQFF. The DNA of the CDR3 is TGTGCCAGCAGCCGCAAAACTTGGGACAATGAGCAGTTCTTC.

There are many counts of this clonotype. The chain combines TRBV18 with TRBJ2-7; the match to TRBD1 covers 8 bases. This CDR3 comprises 16 residues. CDR1 is KGHSH, CDR2 LQKENI, per germline. V gave up 5 bases and J gave up 3 bases; unmatched junction bases: 12. The CDR3 loop reads CASSSLSGTGNYEQYF. The CDR3 DNA follows: TGTGCCAGCTCATCCTTGTCTGGGACAGGTAACTACGAGCAGTACTTC. Looking up the rest from reference TRBV18 and TRBJ2-7 gives the full variable domain: NAGVMQNPRHLVRRRGQEARLRCSPMKGHSHVYWYRQLPEEGLKFMVYLQKENIIDESGMPKERFSAEFPKEGPSILRIQQVVRGDSAAYFCASSSLSGTGNYEQYFGPGTRLTVT.

Details on this clonotype: A much larger clone differs from this one at a single base, so this may be a read error. This rearrangement joins TRBV12-3 or TRBV12-4 to TRBJ2-7, with D unclear. The CDR3 extends over 13 amino acids. CDR3: CTSSSDGAYEQYF. CDR3 nucleotides: TGTACCAGCAGTTCCGACGGAGCCTACGAGCAGTACTTC.

V is TRBV6-1 and J is TRBJ1-4; D is unresolved. Trimming took off 3 bases at V and 2 bases at J, with 10 bases between the two ends. Germline CDR1 reads MNHNS; CDR2 reads SASEGT. The CDR3 has 15 amino acids. The DNA of the CDR3 is TGTGCCAGCAGTGATAGGGCAGTTACTAATGAAAAACTGTTTTTT. It translates to CASSDRAVTNEKLFF.

The chain employs TRBV7-6 and TRBJ1-2, with TRBD1 matching over 10 bases. Trimming took 5 bases from V and 5 from J; bases not matched to a gene: 5. Germline assignment: CDR1 SGHVS and CDR2 FNYEAQ. This CDR3 is 14 amino acids long. The CDR3 spells CASSIGQGVYGYTF. The DNA of the CDR3 is TGTGCCAGCAGCATAGGACAGGGGGTATATGGCTACACCTTC.

This clonotype was seen a few times. The chain recombines TRBV12-3 or TRBV12-4 with TRBJ2-1; D tentatively reads TRBD1 or TRBD2 (5 bases each). With 6 bases removed from V and 6 bases from J, the gap between germline ends came to 18 bases. CDR3 length: 15 residues. The CDR3 sequence is CASSLTGTSLNEQFF. The CDR3 nucleotides are TGTGCCAGCAGCCTTACCGGGACCTCTCTCAATGAGCAGTTCTTC.

The V call is TRBV19, the J call TRBJ2-1; TRBD1 matches 9 bases. The ends lost 5 bases at V and 8 bases at J; junction bases unmatched: 10. Germline V gene sequence: CDR1 LNHDA, CDR2 SQIVND (reference sequence). The CDR3 is made up of 15 amino acids. The CDR3 here is CASSSRTGASDEQFF. CDR3 nucleotides: TGTGCCAGTAGTTCTAGGACAGGGGCGAGCGATGAGCAGTTCTTC. The variable domain in full, completed from reference TRBV19 and TRBJ2-1, reads DGGITQSPKYLFRKEGQNVTLSCEQNLNHDAMYWYRQDPGQGLRLIYYSQIVNDFQKGDIAEGYSVSREKKESFPLTVTSAQKNPTAFYLCASSSRTGASDEQFFGPGTRLTVL.

Ten or more counts support this clonotype. The CDR3 DNA reads as TGTGCCAGCAGCCGACAGGGGTCCCCCTACAATGAGCAGTTCTTC. Its protein is CASSRQGSPYNEQFF. The chain carries TRBV11-3 and TRBJ2-1, with 8 bases lining up with TRBD1. The germline gives CDR1 SGHNT, CDR2 YENEEA. V shed 5 bases, J shed 2 bases, and the junction held 5 bases outside the gene matches. The length of the CDR3 is 15 residues.

This clonotype was seen at least ten times. The chain employs TRBV7-9 and TRBJ2-7; 9 bases fit TRBD1. Trimming at V came to 5 bases and at J to 3 bases, leaving 5 bases not matched to a gene. Germline V gives CDR1 SEHNR, CDR2 FQNEAQ (reference sequence). The CDR3 contains 14 residues. The CDR3 here is CASSPEDRGYEQYF. For the CDR3, the DNA is TGTGCCAGCAGCCCAGAGGACAGGGGCTACGAGCAGTACTTC.

Turning to this clonotype: The junction does not match germline at one end; this may be a read error. The V gene is TRBV28, the J gene TRBJ2-7; D call uncertain. This CDR3 comprises 12 residues. Germline values: CDR1 MDHEN, CDR2 SYDVKM. The CDR3 spells CASGLRVGEQYF. Here the CDR3 DNA reads TGTGCCAGCGGTTTACGAGTGGGGGAGCAGTACTTC.

Only a few counts were recorded for this clonotype. The V and J genes are TRBV12-5 and TRBJ1-2; D remains unclear. V was cut by 1 base and J by 8 bases, with 23 bases left in between. Germline V gene lookup returns CDR1 LGHNT and CDR2 FRNRAP. This CDR3 contains 17 residues. For the CDR3, the DNA is TGTGCTAGTGGTTTGGCGTCAGCTGTTCGGGCTATTGGGGGCTACACCTTC. Residues: CASGLASAVRAIGGYTF.

This clonotype showed up just a few times. The gene calls are TRBV20-1 and TRBJ2-2; D perhaps matches TRBD2 (5 bases). Looked up from germline, CDR1 is DFQATT and CDR2 is SNEGSKA (reference sequence). The length of the CDR3 is 13 residues. V was shortened by 6 bases and J by 1 base, with 9 bases between the two germline ends. The CDR3 reads CSAQSGNTGELFF. CDR3 coding DNA: TGCAGTGCCCAAAGCGGGAACACCGGGGAGCTGTTTTTT.

This clonotype was found many times. V is TRBV12-3 or TRBV12-4 and J is TRBJ1-3, with a weak D call TRBD1 (6 bases). The CDR3 loop spans 15 amino acids. The ends were cut back, 6 bases at V and 0 bases at J, with 12 bases in the middle. The chain's CDR3 is CASRGEGGSGNTIYF. For the CDR3, the DNA is TGTGCCAGCAGAGGGGAAGGGGGCTCTGGAAACACCATATATTTT.

This chain links TRBV6-5 with TRBJ2-1; 11 bases fit TRBD1. CDR3 length: 19 residues. The germline V gene has CDR1 MNHEY and CDR2 SVGAGI. Trimming cost V 2 bases and J 5 bases; bases outside gene matches: 14. The CDR3 coding sequence is TGTGCCAGCAGTTACCGGGGTTTTCCCGGACAGGGGGCGGACAATGAGCAGTTCTTC. This encodes CASSYRGFPGQGADNEQFF.